These 7 T cell receptor beta chains came from one sample sequenced in a study of PD-1 blockade in mismatch repair-deficient tumors. Some clones are missing from TCRdb's copy, which holds only in-frame ones; the method was immunoSEQ multiplex PCR. The sample has 40,000 to 60,000 clones; around 80% are singletons. Sequenced material: peripheral blood, taken 4 weeks after starting pembrolizumab. The origin of the receptors is an adult with mismatch repair-deficient cancer.

This chain links TRBV6-5 with TRBJ2-1; D gene uncertain. Trimming took 6 bases from V and 0 from J, leaving 12 bases between them. CDR3 length: 15 residues. Germline loops: CDR1 MNHEY, CDR2 SVGAGI. CDR3 sequence reads: CASRPRTGSYNEQFF. The CDR3 bases are TGTGCCAGCAGGCCACGAACTGGCTCCTACAATGAGCAGTTCTTC.

The chain combines TRBV7-3 with TRBJ1-5; D is unclear. The CDR3 covers 12 residues. Germline loops: CDR1 SGHTA, CDR2 FQGTGA. V was cut by 2 bases and J by 6 bases, with 5 bases left in between. The CDR3 DNA is TGTGCCAGCAGCTTAGACGGTCAGCCCCAGCATTTT. Protein: CASSLDGQPQHF.

In its sample, this clone was seen a few times. The V and J genes are TRBV6-6 and TRBJ2-7; 7 bases are a match to TRBD2. The CDR3 totals 13 residues. Germline V CDR1 and CDR2: MNHNY, SVGAGI (reference sequence). V lost 4 bases and J lost 4; bases outside the gene matches: 4. CDR3 sequence (DNA): TGTGCCAGCAGTTCAGCGGGAAAATACGAGCAGTACTTC. Translating gives CASSSAGKYEQYF.

The chain links TRBV7-2 to TRBJ1-4; 9 bases fit TRBD1. Per germline, CDR1 SGHTA and CDR2 FQGNSA. The CDR3 is 16 amino acids. V was pared by 3 bases and J by 5 bases, with 7 bases of the junction left unmatched. The CDR3 DNA is TGTGCCAGCAGCTTTTTGTCTGGGACAGGGAATGAAAAACTGTTTTTT. Translation: CASSFLSGTGNEKLFF.

In DNA, the CDR3 is TGTGCCAGCAGCTTGGCGTCTCGCTGGCAAACCTACGAGCAGTACTTC. This codes for CASSLASRWQTYEQYF. The rearrangement uses TRBV5-5 and TRBJ2-7, with D unclear. Trimming removed 0 bases from V and 2 bases from J, with 15 bases in between. There are 16 residues in the CDR3. Germline V gene sequence: CDR1 SGHKS, CDR2 YYEKEE (reference sequence).

The chain uses TRBV5-1 and TRBJ2-1, with 7 nucleotides matching TRBD2. Germline trimming cut 1 base from V and 0 bases from J; bases unmatched to any gene: 4. The CDR3 is 16 residues long. The V gene's germline CDR1 is SGHRS and CDR2 YFSETQ. CDR3 amino acids: CASSLISGISYNEQFF. The CDR3 DNA reads as TGCGCCAGCAGCTTGATAAGCGGGATCTCCTACAATGAGCAGTTCTTC.

The rearrangement links TRBV5-1 to TRBJ2-7, with D unclear. Germline loops: CDR1 SGHRS, CDR2 YFSETQ. This CDR3 is built from 13 residues. Between the trimmed V and J ends, which lost 4 bases and 2 bases, there was a span of 10 bases. CDR3 sequence (DNA): TGCGCCAGCAGCCCCCAGGCTGCCTACGAGCAGTACTTC. As protein: CASSPQAAYEQYF.